A single sample is the source of the 21 T cell receptor beta chains below, sequenced in a study of blood T cells in healthy people across ages. Using a J-beta primer mix together with a sample-barcoded 5' primer, a second PCR was run for about 6 to 11 cycles. MiXCR, run by TCRdb on the 5' RACE reads, gives a single entry per CDR3 protein. The repertoire holds some 900,000 distinct CDR3 sequences, with about 28% as singletons. Material for sequencing was blood. These receptor sequences come from an elderly woman in good health.

CDR3 in DNA: TGTGCCAGCAGGTGGGAGGCTACGTCGGTGGAGACCCAGTTCTTC. This encodes CASRWEATSVETQFF. V and J are TRBV6-2 or TRBV6-3 and TRBJ2-1; a weak D match, TRBD2 (6 bases). From germline, CDR1 is MNHEY and CDR2 SVGEGT. V was pared by 6 bases and J by 13 bases, with 25 bases between. The CDR3 runs to 15 residues.

This clonotype has at least ten counts. The chain links TRBV9 to TRBJ2-1, with D possibly TRBD1 on 5 matching bases. Per germline, CDR1 SGDLS and CDR2 YYNGEE. The CDR3 consists of 14 residues. Deletions cut 0 bases from V and 8 bases from J, with 12 bases between. The CDR3, as DNA: TGTGCCAGCAGCGTAGCTATTAGCAGGGATGAGCAGTTCTTC. As protein: CASSVAISRDEQFF.

This clonotype was counted between two and nine times. The chain recombines TRBV4-3 with TRBJ2-2; the match to TRBD2 covers 9 bases. Germline values: CDR1 LGHNA, CDR2 YSLEER. The CDR3 runs 15 residues. V was pared by 4 bases and J by 6 bases, with 6 bases of the junction left unmatched. For the CDR3, the DNA is TGCGCCAGCAGCCGGGAGACTAGCGGTCCCGGGGAGCTGTTTTTT. Encoded protein: CASSRETSGPGELFF.

Comments on this clonotype: This clone may be a read error of a much larger clone one base away. The chain recombines TRBV12-3 or TRBV12-4 with TRBJ2-3, with 7 bases that match TRBD1. CDR3 length: 17 residues. V shed 4 bases and J 2 bases; nucleotides not matched to a gene: 12. DNA for the CDR3: TGTGCCAGCAGTTACCAGATAGGGGGCATTCTCACAGATACGCAGTATTTT. Translation gives CASSYQIGGILTDTQYF.

This clonotype was counted many times. The V and J genes are TRBV12-3 or TRBV12-4 and TRBJ2-5; 9 bases align to TRBD1. There are 13 residues in the CDR3. V lost 6 bases to trimming and J lost 1 base; unmatched junction nucleotides: 0. CDR3 sequence (DNA): TGTGCCAGCAGACAGGGGGCCCAAGAGACCCAGTACTTC. Amino acids: CASRQGAQETQYF.

For this clonotype: A much larger clone differs by one base, so this may be a read error. J is TRBJ2-1 and V is TRBV12-3 or TRBV12-4, with D possibly being TRBD2 (6 bases). The ends were cut back, 1 base at V and 8 bases at J, with 9 bases in the middle. This CDR3 comprises 13 residues. CDR3 DNA: TGTGCCAGCAGTTTAGTGGGAGGTCATGAGCAGTTCTTC. Translated, it gives CASSLVGGHEQFF.

This chain links TRBV2 with TRBJ1-1, with D maybe TRBD1 (5 bases). Trimming removed 0 bases at V and 4 bases at J, with 12 bases between. Germline V gene sequence: CDR1 SNHLY, CDR2 FYNNEI. CDR3 length: 15 amino acids. The CDR3 DNA is TGTGCCAGCAGTGAAGCGTCGAGGGGCTCCACTGAAGCTTTCTTT. Protein product: CASSEASRGSTEAFF.

Concerning this clonotype itself: This may arise from a read error, as a much more abundant clone is one base away. This chain links TRBV25-1 with TRBJ1-4; D uncertain. Germline V gene sequence: CDR1 MGHDK, CDR2 SYGVNS. The CDR3 covers 12 residues. The CDR3 loop reads CAISLHAEKLFF. CDR3 in DNA: TGTGCCATCAGTCTCCATGCTGAAAAACTGTTTTTT.

This clonotype was counted only a few times. A much larger clone lies a single base off, so this may be a read error. J is TRBJ2-1 and V is TRBV7-2, with 8 bases fitting TRBD2. The germline V gene encodes CDR1 SGHTA and CDR2 FQGNSA. The length of the CDR3 is 18 residues. The CDR3, as DNA: TGTGCCAGCAGCTTATCCCCCTTAGCGGGGCTAAGCTACAATGGGCAGTTCTTC. Translating it yields CASSLSPLAGLSYNGQFF.

The chain combines TRBV7-2 with TRBJ2-7; 14 nucleotides agree with TRBD2. J lost 4 bases, V lost 5 bases, and 13 bases had no gene match. From germline, CDR1 is SGHTA and CDR2 FQGNSA. The CDR3 is 18 residues long. The CDR3 here is CASSPSRRLAGGQYEQYF. CDR3 bases: TGTGCCAGCAGCCCCTCCCGCCGACTAGCGGGGGGGCAATACGAGCAGTACTTC.

Concerning this clonotype itself: Just one base apart from a much larger clone, this may be a read error. The V call is TRBV20-1, the J call TRBJ1-2, with a weak D call TRBD1 (5 bases). CDR1 DFQATT and CDR2 SNEGSKA come from the germline V gene (reference sequence). The CDR3 contains 13 residues. V lost 3 bases to trimming and J lost 6 bases, with 14 bases between them. CDR3 amino acids: CSASPDGDHGYTF. The CDR3 region has the DNA TGCAGTGCTAGTCCCGACGGGGACCATGGCTACACCTTC.

This clonotype came up a few times. CDR3 residues: CASSYSPGTSGYNEQFF. As DNA, the CDR3 is TGTGCCAGCAGTTACTCACCCGGGACTAGCGGATACAATGAGCAGTTCTTC. The V and J genes are TRBV6-5 and TRBJ2-1; 11 nucleotides line up with TRBD2. The germline V gene has CDR1 MNHEY and CDR2 SVGAGI. The V segment lost 0 bases and the J segment 4 bases; nucleotides outside the gene matches: 5. The CDR3 is 17 amino acids.

Comments on this clonotype: Germline and junction disagree at one end, which may indicate a read error. The chain uses TRBV5-1 and TRBJ2-1, with a weak D call TRBD2 (6 bases). CDR1 and CDR2 (germline): SGHRS, YFSETQ. CDR3 length: 15 residues. The chain's CDR3 is CASSFGGNSYNVQFF. For the CDR3, the DNA is TGCGCCAGCAGCTTCGGGGGAAACTCCTACAATGTGCAGTTCTTC.

This clonotype was seen ten or more times. This chain joins TRBV20-1 and TRBJ1-2; tentative D call: TRBD1 (5 bases). This CDR3 contains 15 residues. Per the germline V gene, CDR1 is DFQATT and CDR2 is SNEGSKA (reference sequence). Deletions cut 3 bases from V and 0 bases from J, with 14 bases between. In nucleotides, the CDR3 is TGCAGTGCTAGTAAACACAGGTTTTCTAACTATGGCTACACCTTC. Translation: CSASKHRFSNYGYTF.

This clonotype showed up just once. This may be a read error: a much more frequent sequence differs by one nucleotide. The V gene is TRBV20-1, the J gene TRBJ2-5; D gene uncertain. The CDR3 covers 12 residues. Germline lookup yields CDR1 DFQATT and CDR2 SNEGSKA (reference sequence). The CDR3: CSARVSQEAQYF. CDR3 coding DNA: TGCAGTGCTAGAGTGTCCCAAGAGGCCCAGTACTTC.

This chain joins TRBV5-4 and TRBJ2-7; D gene uncertain. Trimming stripped 4 bases from V and 2 bases from J, with 10 bases between. The CDR3 is 13 residues long. The V gene's germline CDR1 is SGHNT and CDR2 YYREEE (reference sequence). The DNA for the CDR3 is TGTGCCAGCAGCGCCGGGTCCACCTACGAGCAGTACTTC. The encoded protein is CASSAGSTYEQYF.

This clonotype was seen ten or more times. The chain joins TRBV15 to TRBJ1-2, with 8 bases identical to TRBD1. V shed 8 bases and J 6 bases; nucleotides not matched to a gene: 11. Germline values: CDR1 LNHNV, CDR2 YYDKDF (reference sequence). The CDR3 is 14 residues long. This chain's CDR3 is CATGQGAPNDGYTF. The CDR3 DNA reads TGTGCCACCGGCCAGGGGGCGCCTAATGATGGCTACACCTTC.

This clonotype was detected only a few times. A much larger clone is a single base away; this may be a read error. The CDR3 sequence is CSARDRQRTSPDTQYF. The CDR3 nucleotides read TGCAGTGCTAGAGATCGACAGAGGACTAGTCCAGATACGCAGTATTTT. The chain joins TRBV20-1 to TRBJ2-3; 7 nucleotides line up with TRBD2. From germline, CDR1 is DFQATT and CDR2 SNEGSKA (reference sequence). The CDR3 contains 16 residues. V lost 0 bases, J lost 4 bases, and 10 bases stayed unmatched.

V and J are TRBV14 and TRBJ2-2; D remains ambiguous. Trimming left V 1 base short and J 5 bases short, with 11 bases between. The CDR3 contains 15 residues. Germline V gene sequence: CDR1 SGHDN, CDR2 FVKESK. The CDR3 DNA follows: TGTGCCAGCAGCCAAGTGTGGGGTAGTACCGGGGAGCTGTTTTTT. It yields the protein CASSQVWGSTGELFF.

The sample holds a few counts of this clonotype. CDR3 nucleotides: TGTGCCAGCAGCACAGTACCGGGTCAGCCCCAGCATTTT. This translates into CASSTVPGQPQHF. The chain recombines TRBV5-6 with TRBJ1-5; D call uncertain. The CDR3 sequence is 13 residues long. Between the trimmed V and J ends, which lost 4 bases and 6 bases, there was a span of 11 bases. Germline V gene sequence: CDR1 SGHDT, CDR2 YYEEEE.

This clonotype was detected many times. V and J are TRBV11-2 and TRBJ2-1; possibly TRBD1 for D (5 bases). The CDR3 is made up of 17 amino acids. With 0 bases removed from V and 9 bases from J, the gap between germline ends came to 21 bases. The germline V gene encodes CDR1 SGHAT and CDR2 FQNNGV. CDR3 loop: CASSLDRAGNYAAEQFF. CDR3 DNA: TGTGCCAGCAGCTTAGATCGGGCAGGGAATTATGCTGCTGAGCAGTTCTTC.